Presented here are 21 T cell receptor beta chains from one specimen sequenced in a study of T cells after posttransplantation cyclophosphamide. Here immunoSEQ multiplex PCR was the method, and the copy in TCRdb shows in-frame clones only, minus some. The repertoire holds about 22,000 clones, with around 73% as singletons. The sample taken for sequencing was memory CD4+ T cells sorted from PBMCs. These receptors originate from a woman aged 55-69 years in good health, CMV-negative, and a related stem cell transplant donor.

CDR3 nucleotides: TGTGCCAGCAGCTCGTTAGCGGGGGCGGGGGAGCTGTTTTTT. Translating gives CASSSLAGAGELFF. The chain carries TRBV7-2 and TRBJ2-2; 9 nucleotides agree with TRBD2. Trimming at V came to 4 bases and at J to 8 bases, leaving 5 bases not matched to a gene. Looked up from germline, CDR1 is SGHTA and CDR2 is FQGNSA. This CDR3 comprises 14 residues.

The chain has TRBV5-1 and TRBJ2-3, with a possible D match to TRBD2 (7 bases). Per the germline V gene, CDR1 is SGHRS and CDR2 is YFSETQ. This CDR3 is built from 15 residues. Trimming pared 3 bases from V and 6 bases from J, leaving 17 bases between. CDR3: CASSSRGAPSDTQYF. In DNA, the CDR3 is TGCGCCAGCAGCTCACGGGGGGCCCCCAGTGATACGCAGTATTTT.

This chain connects TRBV5-6 to TRBJ1-3, with D possibly TRBD1 on 5 matching bases. CDR1 is SGHDT and CDR2 is YYEEEE in the germline V gene. CDR3 size: 15 residues. Trimming removed 1 base from V and 0 bases from J, with 8 bases in between. For the CDR3, the DNA is TGTGCCAGCAGCTTGACAGGTGGCTCTGGAAACACCATATATTTT. It encodes CASSLTGGSGNTIYF.

The J gene is TRBJ1-1, the V gene TRBV5-4; a possible D gene is TRBD1 (5 bases). CDR3 length equals 15 residues. V was clipped by 3 bases and J by 2 bases, with 14 bases between them. CDR1 is SGHNT, CDR2 YYREEE, per germline (reference sequence). The CDR3 nucleotides read TGTGCCAGCAGCTCAGTTGACAGTCGAAACACTGAAGCTTTCTTT. Amino acids: CASSSVDSRNTEAFF.

This chain uses TRBV2 with TRBJ2-5; unclear D gene. V lost 5 bases and J 2 bases, leaving 15 bases between the germline ends. The CDR3 has 15 residues. Germline CDR1 reads SNHLY; CDR2 reads FYNNEI. CDR3 amino acids: CASSLEIPGQETQYF. The CDR3 DNA follows: TGTGCCAGCAGTCTGGAGATTCCCGGTCAAGAGACCCAGTACTTC.

The chain couples TRBV6-5 to TRBJ2-7; 8 bases line up with TRBD1. This CDR3 comprises 14 residues. V trimming: 6 bases; J trimming: 3 bases; junction bases outside the gene matches: 7. Germline CDR1 reads MNHEY; CDR2 reads SVGAGI. For the CDR3, the DNA is TGTGCCAGCAGCAGGGGGCAGGGATTCTACGAGCAGTACTTC. This codes for CASSRGQGFYEQYF.

The chain employs TRBV6-6 and TRBJ1-2, with a possible D match to TRBD1 (6 bases). Trimming took off 6 bases at V and 8 bases at J, with 16 bases between the two ends. This CDR3 contains 13 residues. Per the germline V gene, CDR1 is MNHNY and CDR2 is SVGAGI (reference sequence). Here the CDR3 reads CASRSYRVEGYTF. DNA of the CDR3: TGTGCCAGCAGGTCCTACAGGGTCGAGGGCTACACCTTC.

The chain uses TRBV30 and TRBJ1-2, with 8 bases fitting TRBD1. Trimming removed 2 bases from V and 8 bases from J; junction bases left unmatched: 10. This CDR3 is built from 14 residues. The germline V gene encodes CDR1 GTSNPN and CDR2 SVGIG (reference sequence). CDR3 sequence: CAWSINRGSNGYTF. CDR3 DNA sequence: TGTGCCTGGAGTATTAACAGGGGGTCAAACGGCTACACCTTC.

The rearrangement joins TRBV30 to TRBJ2-7; 7 bases fit TRBD1. The CDR3 consists of 14 residues. The V gene end was trimmed by 1 base and the J gene end by 2 bases; junction bases not matched to a gene: 5. Per the germline V gene, CDR1 is GTSNPN and CDR2 is SVGIG (reference sequence). The CDR3 nucleotides read TGTGCCTGGAGTGGGGACAGTGCAACCTACGAGCAGTACTTC. This translates into CAWSGDSATYEQYF.

Only one count was recorded for this clone. The chain uses TRBV19 and TRBJ1-2; no reliable D call. Germline V gene lookup returns CDR1 LNHDA and CDR2 SQIVND (reference sequence). This CDR3 contains 12 residues. The V gene lost 3 bases and the J gene lost 0 bases, with 2 bases spanning the gap. CDR3 residues: CASSITNYGYTF. The CDR3, as DNA: TGTGCCAGTAGTATTACTAACTATGGCTACACCTTC. Filled out from reference TRBV19 and TRBJ1-2, the complete variable domain reads DGGITQSPKYLFRKEGQNVTLSCEQNLNHDAMYWYRQDPGQGLRLIYYSQIVNDFQKGDIAEGYSVSREKKESFPLTVTSAQKNPTAFYLCASSITNYGYTFGSGTRLTVV.

This clone was recorded only once. The rearrangement links TRBV30 to TRBJ2-5; 9 bases are a match to TRBD2. This CDR3 spans 16 amino acids. CDR1 is GTSNPN, CDR2 SVGIG, per germline (reference sequence). V gave up 2 bases and J gave up 4 bases; unmatched junction bases: 11. CDR3 protein: CAWSSPRGGAGETQYF. CDR3 DNA sequence: TGTGCCTGGAGTTCGCCTCGCGGGGGGGCGGGAGAGACCCAGTACTTC. The full variable domain, with the rest looked up from reference TRBV30 and TRBJ2-5, is SQTIHQWPATLVQPVGSPLSLECTVEGTSNPNLYWYRQAAGRGLQLLFYSVGIGQISSEVPQNLSASRPQDRQFILSSKKLLLSDSGFYLCAWSSPRGGAGETQYFGPGTRLLVL.

The sample holds one count of this clone. This chain links TRBV5-1 with TRBJ2-2, with a weak D call TRBD1 (5 bases). The length of the CDR3 is 16 residues. Per the germline V gene, CDR1 is SGHRS and CDR2 is YFSETQ. Trimming removed 4 bases at V and 0 bases at J, with 13 bases between. The chain's CDR3 is CASSRHDSANTGELFF. The CDR3 DNA reads TGCGCCAGCAGCCGGCATGACAGCGCGAACACCGGGGAGCTGTTTTTT.

This clone was recorded once. The chain combines TRBV4-1 with TRBJ2-5, with TRBD2 matching 12 bases. The trim removed 6 bases at V and 5 bases at J, leaving 4 bases unmatched. In germline, CDR1 is MGHRA, CDR2 YSYEKL. The CDR3 sequence is 14 residues long. The CDR3 DNA sequence: TGCGCCAGCAGTCTAGCGGGGGGGCGGGAGACCCAGTACTTC. As protein: CASSLAGGRETQYF.

This chain joins TRBV28 and TRBJ2-7; D remains unclear. Germline CDR1 is MDHEN and CDR2 is SYDVKM. V shed 6 bases and J shed 6 bases, with 6 bases lying between them. The CDR3 consists of 10 residues. CDR3 in DNA: TGTGCCAGCAGACTATGCGAGCAGTACTTC. It translates to CASRLCEQYF. The full variable domain, its missing parts supplied by reference TRBV28 and TRBJ2-7, is DVKVTQSSRYLVKRTGEKVFLECVQDMDHENMFWYRQDPGLGLRLIYFSYDVKMKEKGDIPEGYSVSREKKERFSLILESASTNQTSMYLCASRLCEQYFGPGTRLTVT.

V gene TRBV5-3 combines with J gene TRBJ1-4; D may be TRBD1 (5 bases). TRBV5-3 is recorded as an ORF, its role being uncertain. Between the trimmed V and J ends, which lost 0 bases and 4 bases, there was a span of 13 bases. The CDR3 totals 16 residues. The CDR3 protein is CARSLAGTEDNEKLFF. CDR3 coding DNA: TGTGCCAGAAGCTTGGCGGGGACTGAAGATAATGAAAAACTGTTTTTT.

The CDR3 nucleotides are TGTGCCAGCAGCCTCGACACCAAGGTAACCTACGAGCAGTACTTC. It encodes CASSLDTKVTYEQYF. The V gene is TRBV4-2, the J gene TRBJ2-7, with D unresolved. The CDR3 extends over 15 amino acids. Between the trimmed V and J ends, which lost 4 bases and 2 bases, there was a span of 15 bases. In germline, CDR1 is LGHNA, CDR2 YNFKEQ.

V and J are TRBV7-3 and TRBJ2-2; D uncertain. CDR1 is SGHTA and CDR2 is FQGTGA in the germline V gene. Trimming shortened V by 8 bases and J by 2 bases, and 6 bases separated the two germline ends. The CDR3 runs 12 residues. CDR3 residues: CASGRNTGELFF. CDR3 in DNA: TGTGCCAGCGGGCGTAACACCGGGGAGCTGTTTTTT.

This clone was found once. V gene TRBV6-4 combines with J gene TRBJ2-6; D uncertain. There are 16 residues in the CDR3. The germline CDR1 and CDR2 sequences are MRHNA and SNTAGT. V was pared by 6 bases and J by 0 bases, with 12 bases between. The CDR3 loop reads CASSESQRSGANVLTF. The DNA for the CDR3 is TGTGCCAGCAGCGAGTCCCAGCGCTCTGGGGCCAACGTCCTGACTTTC.

The V gene is TRBV7-2, the J gene TRBJ2-3; D uncertain. This CDR3 contains 14 residues. With 5 bases removed from V and 2 bases from J, the gap between germline ends came to 11 bases. Germline V gene sequence: CDR1 SGHTA, CDR2 FQGNSA. The CDR3 coding sequence is TGTGCCAGCAGCATAGACTCCTCCACAGATACGCAGTATTTT. Encoded protein: CASSIDSSTDTQYF.

J is TRBJ1-2 and V is TRBV5-1; 7 positions agree with TRBD1. J was trimmed by 8 bases and V by 2 bases; bases with no gene match: 12. Germline CDR1 reads SGHRS; CDR2 reads YFSETQ. The CDR3 consists of 15 residues. The chain's CDR3 is CASSLQGGLSGGYTF. In DNA, the CDR3 is TGCGCCAGCAGCTTACAAGGGGGCCTGTCCGGCGGCTACACCTTC.

This chain links TRBV7-9 with TRBJ1-4; D perhaps matches TRBD1 (6 bases). Between the trimmed V and J ends, which lost 3 bases and 8 bases, there was a span of 16 bases. CDR1 and CDR2 (germline): SEHNR, FQNEAQ (reference sequence). CDR3 length: 15 amino acids. The DNA for the CDR3 is TGTGCCAGCAGCTTGGAGACAGGTGTTAAGGAAAAACTGTTTTTT. Residues: CASSLETGVKEKLFF.